This TCR beta chain was obtained from a study of CD8+CD57+ T cells in acquired aplastic anemia. The TCR beta profiling, which covered VDJ combination and CDR3 sequence, was carried out using genomic DNA as the template. Using its own MiXCR run on the reads, TCRdb lists one record per CDR3 protein. Altogether 150,000 to 200,000 distinct CDR3 sequences are present, just under 45% being singletons, with the ten largest covering under 1.2%. In germline, CDR1 is SGHAT, CDR2 FQNNGV. The CDR3 consists of 14 residues. General study points: Patients and controls shared some 30 CD8+ CDR3 sequences.

Concerning this clonotype: The antigen is not known. A much larger clone lies one base from this, so it may be a read error.

The sequencing sample was made of sorted CD4+, CD8+, or CD8+CD57+ T cells (not recorded which) from PBMCs. The chain recombines TRBV11-2 with TRBJ1-5; possible D gene TRBD1, 6 bases. The TCR sequence derives from a human donor in good health. Here the CDR3 reads CASSFSGDNLPQHF. The CDR3 DNA sequence: TGTGCCAGCAGCTTTTCGGGGGACAATCTGCCCCAGCATTTT.